The source of this TCR beta chain is a study of blood T cell repertoires in COVID-19. Study overall: The samples span acute and convalescent COVID-19 from the United States, Italy and Spain. T cells, B-cell-depleted T cells, or PBMCs provided the cDNA or gDNA that served as material.

The CDR3 length is 16 residues. J was trimmed by 2 bases and V by 4 bases; bases with no gene match: 5. Germline V gene sequence: CDR1 LGHDT, CDR2 YNNKEL (reference sequence). In the source study's methods: Amplification of reference gene primers was used by the study to estimate nucleated cell counts. Assay: immunoSEQ multiplex PCR; the TCRdb copy retains only in-frame clones and omits some. V, J and clone size are those of that table, while D and trimming were read from the DNA. This repertoire shows 200,000 to 250,000 clones, 70% to 90% found once; its top ten account for roughly 12%. What was sequenced was peripheral blood. This chain uses TRBV3-1 (or the pseudogene TRBV3-2) with TRBJ2-1, with 10 nucleotides matching TRBD2. This receptor was obtained from a human donor in a cohort sampled during active COVID-19. CDR3: CASSPLTSGAYNEQFF. In DNA form, the CDR3 reads TGTGCCAGCAGCCCTCTTACTAGCGGGGCCTACAATGAGCAGTTCTTC.